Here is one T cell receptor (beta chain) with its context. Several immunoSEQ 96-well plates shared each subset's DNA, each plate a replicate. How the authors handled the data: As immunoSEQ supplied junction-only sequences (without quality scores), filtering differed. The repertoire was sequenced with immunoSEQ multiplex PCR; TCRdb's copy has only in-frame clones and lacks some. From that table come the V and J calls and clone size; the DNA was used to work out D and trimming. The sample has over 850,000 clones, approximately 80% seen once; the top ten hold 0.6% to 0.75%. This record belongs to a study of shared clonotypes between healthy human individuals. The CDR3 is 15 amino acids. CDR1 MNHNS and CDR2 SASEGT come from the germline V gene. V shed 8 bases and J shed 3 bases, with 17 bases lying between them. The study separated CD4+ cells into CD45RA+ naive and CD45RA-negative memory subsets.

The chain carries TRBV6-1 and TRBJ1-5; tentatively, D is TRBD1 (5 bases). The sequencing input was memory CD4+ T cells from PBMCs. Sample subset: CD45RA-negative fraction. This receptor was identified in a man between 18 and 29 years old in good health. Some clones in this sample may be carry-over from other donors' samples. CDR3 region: CASPAGQGDNQPQHF. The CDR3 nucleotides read TGTGCCAGCCCGGCGGGGCAGGGCGACAATCAGCCCCAGCATTTT.